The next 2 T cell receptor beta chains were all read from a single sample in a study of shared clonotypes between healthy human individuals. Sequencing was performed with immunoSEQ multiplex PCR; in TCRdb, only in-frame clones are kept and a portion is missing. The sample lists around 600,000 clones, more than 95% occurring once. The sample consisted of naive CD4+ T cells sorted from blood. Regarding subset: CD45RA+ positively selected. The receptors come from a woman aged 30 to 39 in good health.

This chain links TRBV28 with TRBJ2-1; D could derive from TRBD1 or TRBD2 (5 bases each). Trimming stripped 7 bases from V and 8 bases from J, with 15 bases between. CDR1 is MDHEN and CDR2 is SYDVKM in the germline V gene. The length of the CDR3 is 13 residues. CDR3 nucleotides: TGTGCCAGCAACCTCGAGGGGAGCGATGAGCAGTTCTTC. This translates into CASNLEGSDEQFF.

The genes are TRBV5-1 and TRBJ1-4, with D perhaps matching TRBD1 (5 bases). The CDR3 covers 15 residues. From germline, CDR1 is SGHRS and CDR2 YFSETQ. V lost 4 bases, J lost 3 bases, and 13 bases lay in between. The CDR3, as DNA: TGCGCCAGCAGCCATTTTGGGGGACCTAATGAAAAACTGTTTTTT. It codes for CASSHFGGPNEKLFF.